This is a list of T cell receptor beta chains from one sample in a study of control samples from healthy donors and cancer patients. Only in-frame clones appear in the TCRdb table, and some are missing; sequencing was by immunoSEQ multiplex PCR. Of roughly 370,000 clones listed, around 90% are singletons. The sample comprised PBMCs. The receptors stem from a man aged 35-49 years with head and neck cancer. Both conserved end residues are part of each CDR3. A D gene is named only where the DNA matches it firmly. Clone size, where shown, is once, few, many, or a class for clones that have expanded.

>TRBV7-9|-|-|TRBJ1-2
CASSTTGSGGYTF
TGTGCCAGCAGCACAACAGGGAGTGGTGGCTACACCTTC
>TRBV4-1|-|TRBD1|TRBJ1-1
CASSPRTGGLYTEAFF
TGCGCCAGCAGCCCCCGGACAGGGGGCTTGTACACTGAAGCTTTCTTT
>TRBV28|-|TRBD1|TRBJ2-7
CASRGTGGIYEQYF
TGTGCCAGCAGGGGAACAGGGGGCATCTACGAGCAGTACTTC
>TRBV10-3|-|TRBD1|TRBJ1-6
CAIREWGQGQSPLHF
TGTGCCATCAGGGAGTGGGGACAGGGGCAGTCACCCCTCCACTTT
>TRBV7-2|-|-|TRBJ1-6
CASSPINRNSPLHF
TGTGCCAGCAGCCCAATTAACAGGAATTCACCCCTCCACTTT
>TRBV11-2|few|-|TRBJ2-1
CASSLIAVNNEQFF
TGTGCCAGCAGCTTGATTGCGGTTAACAATGAGCAGTTCTTC
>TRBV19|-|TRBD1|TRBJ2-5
CASSRDREETQYF
TGTGCCAGTAGTAGGGACAGAGAAGAGACCCAGTACTTC
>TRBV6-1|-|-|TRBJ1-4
CASSEEEDEKLFF
TGTGCCAGCAGTGAAGAGGAGGATGAAAAACTGTTTTTT
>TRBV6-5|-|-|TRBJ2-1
CASSYGAGSYNEQFF
TGTGCCAGCAGTTACGGAGCGGGTTCCTACAATGAGCAGTTCTTC
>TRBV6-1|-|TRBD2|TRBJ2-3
CASSAQTSGRMDTQYF
TGTGCCAGCAGTGCCCAGACTAGCGGGCGTATGGATACGCAGTATTTT
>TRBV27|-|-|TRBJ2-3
CASSFMRAQYF
TGTGCCAGCAGTTTTATGAGGGCACAGTATTTT